This T cell receptor (beta chain) came from a study of T cell responses to AZD1222 COVID-19 vaccine listed by TCRdb under 2021. Background on the whole study: TCR sequencing covered 233 trial participants: approximately 200 given two doses of AZD1222 and 26 given two doses of MenACWY control vaccine. Enrollment into the trials was organized by age into subgroups of 18-55, 56-69 and 70-plus years, and those subgroups contained approximately 160, 26 and 62 TCR-sequenced participants, respectively. The paper as a whole reports these results and caveats: Only five or six AZD1222 recipients were SARS-CoV-2 seropositive at baseline, limiting conclusions about previously exposed vaccinees. Because no day 14 peak-response samples were available, repertoires were characterized only after the peak T cell response. Reportedly, close to half of the unique spike-specific TCRs recognized epitopes lying outside the regions that are mutated in the B.1.351 and B.1.1.7 variants. Participants were mostly white British, with more females than males. The authors suggested clonal diversity may have been underestimated. In the small 56-69-year group, the increase in depth fell short of significance, most likely because of low power. CD4 TCRs associated with the vaccine covered the entire spike protein, and the dominant responses were in regions 160-218 and 743-854. Spike-specific TCR breadth and depth rose significantly after two AZD1222 doses compared with day 0 and with MenACWY recipients.

Spanning cysteine to phenylalanine, the CDR3 consists of 12 amino acids. Only CDR3 DNA remains: 36 bases, in frame from the first base. From a lookup of the germline V gene, CDR1 and CDR2 are ENHRY and SYGVKD. V lost 4 bases and J lost 5 bases; the stretch between them is 8 bases long. With respect to this clone: The specificity of this receptor is unknown. Base qualities are not recorded, but no much larger clone differs from it by a single base.

The CDR3 regions of human TCRbeta chains were subjected to immunosequencing. The original methods were these. TCRs in the repertoires were matched against a reference library of SARS-CoV-2-specific TCRs that had been generated with the MIRA antigen-specificity platform. Breadth meant the fraction of unique TCRs that were SARS-CoV-2-associated, whereas depth meant the fraction of total T cells that were SARS-CoV-2-associated. Using the MIRA data, every spike-specific TCR was mapped to the spike region that the TCR reacted to and assigned to either a CD4 or a CD8 class. Log10-transformed breadth and depth values were compared by one-way ANOVA with Sidak's multiple comparisons tests. TCRdb holds this immuneACCESS table with in-frame rearrangements only. Some clones are missing; in checked studies, unresolved V genes explain under half, and the rest has no known cause. V, J and clone size are taken as reported in that table, and D and trimming were inferred from the DNA itself. A total of 200,000 to 250,000 clones appear in this sample, 85% to 95% of them only once. About 1% of the sample is held by the ten biggest clonotypes.

According to the study, the label for this sample's time point signals: baseline before first vaccination. The meaning of the sample's treatment or condition label: meningococcal conjugate vaccine given as trial control. Samples from vaccinated people were obtained from the UK trials COV001 and COV002, which included a single-blind randomized controlled phase 2/3 trial of AZD1222 (ChAdOx1 nCoV-19) in healthy adults. For TCRbeta chain sequencing, PBMC samples from trial participants were taken at day 0 and at day 28 after the second dose. The sequence derives from an adult in good health. The chain links TRBV10-3 with TRBJ1-2, with the D gene too uncertain to name. Sample: peripheral blood, taken on day 0 of MenACWY control vaccination. CDR3 loop: CAISARMYGYTF. At the DNA level, the sequence is TGTGCCATCAGTGCCAGGATGTATGGCTACACCTTC.